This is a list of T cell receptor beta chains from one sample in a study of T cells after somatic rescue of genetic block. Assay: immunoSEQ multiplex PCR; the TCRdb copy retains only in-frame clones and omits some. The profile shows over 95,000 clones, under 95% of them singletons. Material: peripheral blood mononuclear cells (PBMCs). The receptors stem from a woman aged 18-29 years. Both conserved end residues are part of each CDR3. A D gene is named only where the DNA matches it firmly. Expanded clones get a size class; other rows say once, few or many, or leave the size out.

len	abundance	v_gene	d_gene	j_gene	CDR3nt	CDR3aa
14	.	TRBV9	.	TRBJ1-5	TGTGCCAGCAGCCCAAGGGGGGAAAATCAGCCCCAGCATTTT	CASSPRGENQPQHF
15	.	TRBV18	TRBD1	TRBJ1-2	TGTGCCAGCTCACCACCAGGACAGGCTTACTATGGCTACACCTTC	CASSPPGQAYYGYTF
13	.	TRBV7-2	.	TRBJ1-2	TGTGCCAGCAGCCTAGCCCCTAAGTATGGCTACACCTTC	CASSLAPKYGYTF
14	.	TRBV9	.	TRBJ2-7	TGTGCCAGCAGCCTGACACTTAGTCACTACGAGCAGTACTTC	CASSLTLSHYEQYF
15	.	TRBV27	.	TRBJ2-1	TGTGCCAGCAGTTTCAGGGGGGCCAATGTTGATGAGCAGTTCTTC	CASSFRGANVDEQFF
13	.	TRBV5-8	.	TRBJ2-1	TGTGCCAGCAGCTTGAGAAGGGTCAATGAGCAGTTCTTC	CASSLRRVNEQFF
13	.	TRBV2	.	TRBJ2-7	TGTGCCAGCATCAGGGGGGGGTCCTACGAGCAGTACTTC	CASIRGGSYEQYF
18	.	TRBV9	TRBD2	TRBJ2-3	TGTGCCAGCAGCGTAGAAGGCGGGGGGGCATGGTCTACAGATACGCAGTATTTT	CASSVEGGGAWSTDTQYF
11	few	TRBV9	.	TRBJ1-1	TGTGCCAGCAGCGTAGTCACTGAAGCTTTCTTT	CASSVVTEAFF
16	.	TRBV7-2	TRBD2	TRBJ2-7	TGTGCCAGCAGCTTAAGGCCCAGCGGGGGGCCCTACGAGCAGTACTTC	CASSLRPSGGPYEQYF
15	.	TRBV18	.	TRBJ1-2	TGTGCCAGCTCACCACAGAGGAGAGGCAGCGAGGGCTACACCTTC	CASSPQRRGSEGYTF
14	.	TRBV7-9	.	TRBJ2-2	TGTGCCAGCAACCTAGGGGCCGACACCGGGGAGCTGTTTTTT	CASNLGADTGELFF
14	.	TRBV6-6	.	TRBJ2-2	TGTGCCAGCAGGGGGCGGGGGAACACCGGGGAGCTGTTTTTT	CASRGRGNTGELFF
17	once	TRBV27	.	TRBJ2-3	TGTGCCAGCAGTTCTTACCAGAACGCAGTGAACACAGATACGCAGTATTTT	CASSSYQNAVNTDTQYF
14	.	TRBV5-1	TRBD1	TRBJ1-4	TGCGCCAGCAGCCTGGACAGGTATAATGAAAAACTGTTTTTT	CASSLDRYNEKLFF
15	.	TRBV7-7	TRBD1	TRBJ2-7	TGTGCCAGCAGCCGGGGACAGGGAGGATCCTACGAGCAGTACTTC	CASSRGQGGSYEQYF
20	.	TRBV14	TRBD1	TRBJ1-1	TGTGCCCTCACCTTAACCGACAGGGGGCGACAGATAACGATGAACACTGAAGCTTTCTTT	CALTLTDRGRQITMNTEAFF
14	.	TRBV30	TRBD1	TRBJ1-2	TGTGCCTGGAGTGCGACAGGGGACGAGAAAGGCTACACCTTC	CAWSATGDEKGYTF
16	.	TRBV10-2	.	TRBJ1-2	TGCGCCAGCAGTGAGCCTAAGGTCTCAGCTAACTATGGCTACACCTTC	CASSEPKVSANYGYTF
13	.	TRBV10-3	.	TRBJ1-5	TGTGCCAGCCAAAGGGGGGACAATCAGCCCCAGCATTTT	CASQRGDNQPQHF
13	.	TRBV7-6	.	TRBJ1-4	TGTGCCAGCAGCTTAGCGGCTGAGGAAAAACTGTTTTTT	CASSLAAEEKLFF
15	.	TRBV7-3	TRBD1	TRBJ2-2	TGTGCCAGCAGACCCGGGACAGTGAACACCGGGGAGCTGTTTTTT	CASRPGTVNTGELFF
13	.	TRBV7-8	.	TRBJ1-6	TGTGCCAGCAGTCCCAGGGTAAATTCACCCCTCCACTTT	CASSPRVNSPLHF
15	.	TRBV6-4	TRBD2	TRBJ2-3	TGTGCCAGCAGCCTACTAGCGGGGGGCACAGATACGCAGTATTTT	CASSLLAGGTDTQYF
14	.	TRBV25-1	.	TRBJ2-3	TGTGCCAGCAGTGATACAGGTCGCGCAGATACGCAGTATTTT	CASSDTGRADTQYF
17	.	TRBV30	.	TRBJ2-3	TGTGCCTGGAGCCGACAATGGGGGTCCTCTAGCACAGATACGCAGTATTTT	CAWSRQWGSSSTDTQYF
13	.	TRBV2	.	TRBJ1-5	TGTGCCAGCAGGCCGGGGGGCAATCAGCCCCAGCATTTT	CASRPGGNQPQHF
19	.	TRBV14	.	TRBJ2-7	TGTGCCAGCAGCCCTTCAAATACCTTTGCGAAAAGGGTAGCCTACGAGCAGTACTTC	CASSPSNTFAKRVAYEQYF
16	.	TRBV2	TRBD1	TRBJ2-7	TGTGCCAGCAGCGGGGACAGTGCCGCGTTGGGCTACGAGCAGTACTTC	CASSGDSAALGYEQYF